This paragraph covers one TCR beta chain sequence. V was clipped by 5 bases and J by 4 bases, with 9 bases between them. This CDR3 spans 13 amino acids. Germline values: CDR1 SEHNR, CDR2 FQNEAQ (reference sequence). Per the study methods: It was from reference gene primer amplification that nucleated cell counts were estimated. Generated by immunoSEQ multiplex PCR, the TCRdb table keeps only in-frame clones and is missing some. V and J calls plus clone size are reproduced from that table; the DNA served to infer D and trimming. The sample lists about 110,000 clones, about two thirds seen once, with 0.75% to 1% in the top ten. The data were obtained in a study of blood T cell repertoires in COVID-19. Across the study: Spain, Italy and the United States supplied samples that represented acute and convalescent COVID-19. Nucleic acid was either cDNA or gDNA, and it came from T cells, B-cell-depleted T cells, or PBMCs.

The TCR sequence derives from a human donor with acute or convalescent COVID-19. The donor label of this sample is uncertain. The chain has TRBV7-9 and TRBJ1-3, with D hard to call. Source material: peripheral blood. The CDR3 DNA sequence: TGTGCCAGCAGCCCCCGACTAGGAAACACCATATATTTT. Encoded protein: CASSPRLGNTIYF.